The 26 T cell receptor beta chains below all came from one sample that was sequenced in a study of shared clonotypes between healthy human individuals. Method: immunoSEQ multiplex PCR; TCRdb's copy keeps in-frame clones and lacks some. The table records more than 1,200,000 clones, around 98.5% of them present only once. Sequenced input: naive CD4+ T cells sorted from blood. Noted subset: CD45RA+ positively selected. The receptors originated from a man in his thirties or forties in good health.

This clone has a handful of counts. V and J are TRBV10-1 and TRBJ2-7, with TRBD1 matching 10 bases. The trim removed 5 bases at V and 2 bases at J, leaving 6 bases unmatched. The length of the CDR3 is 15 residues. CDR1 is WNHNN and CDR2 is SYGVQD in the germline V gene (reference sequence). The DNA for the CDR3 is TGCGCCAGCAGTCCCGGGACAGGGGTAACCTACGAGCAGTACTTC. This encodes CASSPGTGVTYEQYF.

The V call is TRBV18, the J call TRBJ2-5, with TRBD1 matching over 8 bases. Trimming cost V 0 bases and J 3 bases; bases outside gene matches: 0. The germline gives CDR1 KGHSH, CDR2 LQKENI. CDR3 length: 14 amino acids. Written as DNA, the CDR3 is TGTGCCAGCTCACCACCGGACAGGGAAGAGACCCAGTACTTC. Encoded protein: CASSPPDREETQYF.

This clone was seen only once. The chain uses TRBV6-5 and TRBJ2-7; D possibly corresponds to TRBD2 (6 bases). The V and J ends lost 4 bases and 6 bases respectively, with 13 bases between them. Germline CDR1 and CDR2: MNHEY and SVGAGI. The CDR3 has 13 residues. The CDR3 reads CASSWGTGVEQYF. The CDR3 DNA is TGTGCCAGCAGTTGGGGGACTGGCGTCGAGCAGTACTTC.

The rearrangement uses TRBV11-2 and TRBJ1-2; no definite D call. The CDR3 is 14 amino acids. Germline V gene sequence: CDR1 SGHAT, CDR2 FQNNGV. Trimming stripped 8 bases from V and 3 bases from J, with 16 bases between. The DNA for the CDR3 is TGTGCCAGCGGGCCCTCCCCGGGCTACTATGGCTACACCTTC. Encoded protein: CASGPSPGYYGYTF.

The rearrangement uses TRBV7-2 and TRBJ2-7, with D perhaps TRBD1 (5 bases). The CDR3 sequence is 12 residues long. Trimming shortened V by 5 bases and J by 6 bases, and 11 bases separated the two germline ends. CDR1 and CDR2 from the germline V gene are SGHTA and FQGNSA. The CDR3 DNA sequence: TGTGCCAGCAGCCCACAGGTCCGCGAGCAGTACTTC. The encoded protein is CASSPQVREQYF.

The chain uses TRBV15 and TRBJ2-7; D is perhaps TRBD1 (5 bases). The V gene's germline CDR1 is LNHNV and CDR2 YYDKDF (reference sequence). This CDR3 comprises 12 residues. V was trimmed by 6 bases and J by 2 bases, leaving 8 bases between them. CDR3 bases: TGTGCCACCAGTCCGACAGCCTACGAGCAGTACTTC. This gives the protein CATSPTAYEQYF.

The chain combines TRBV5-1 with TRBJ2-5, with D maybe TRBD2 (5 bases). Trimming took off 4 bases at V and 2 bases at J, with 15 bases between the two ends. CDR3 length: 15 residues. CDR1 SGHRS and CDR2 YFSETQ come from the germline V gene. CDR3 sequence reads: CASSLVSTGQETQYF. The CDR3 region has the DNA TGCGCCAGCAGCCTGGTCTCAACGGGGCAAGAGACCCAGTACTTC.

This clone has a single count. This chain connects TRBV6-1 to TRBJ1-3, with 9 bases matching TRBD1. Trimming at V came to 8 bases and at J to 4 bases, leaving 0 bases not matched to a gene. In germline, CDR1 is MNHNS, CDR2 SASEGT. The CDR3 contains 12 residues. The CDR3 DNA sequence: TGTGCCAGCGGACAGGGGGGAAACACCATATATTTT. This sequence encodes CASGQGGNTIYF.

V gene TRBV5-1 combines with J gene TRBJ2-7; 8 bases fit TRBD1. Germline V CDR1 and CDR2: SGHRS, YFSETQ. This CDR3 is 16 amino acids long. The trim removed 0 bases at V and 3 bases at J, leaving 8 bases unmatched. CDR3 DNA sequence: TGCGCCAGCAGCTTGGCCTTTGGGACAGGAGTCTACGAGCAGTACTTC. This gives the protein CASSLAFGTGVYEQYF.

This chain joins TRBV18 and TRBJ1-1; a possible D gene is TRBD1 (5 bases). The CDR3 has 15 residues. The germline V and J ends were trimmed by 3 bases and 1 base, with 12 bases remaining between them. CDR1 is KGHSH, CDR2 LQKENI, per germline. The CDR3 nucleotides are TGTGCCAGCTCACCCGGCCCGAGGGGGAACACTGAAGCTTTCTTT. It is translated as CASSPGPRGNTEAFF.

This clone has just one count. The chain uses TRBV29-1 and TRBJ2-7, with 8 nucleotides matching TRBD2. This CDR3 is 15 amino acids long. Germline loops: CDR1 SQVTM, CDR2 ANQGSEA. V gave up 5 bases and J gave up 2 bases; unmatched junction bases: 11. The CDR3 bases are TGCAGCGTTAAGGAAGGACGACTAGCGACCTACGAGCAGTACTTC. Translated, it gives CSVKEGRLATYEQYF.

The J gene is TRBJ2-5, the V gene TRBV7-9; 11 bases are shared with TRBD1. After removal of 3 bases from V and 7 bases from J, the junction contained 4 bases not matched to a gene. This CDR3 region has 14 residues. CDR1 and CDR2 (germline): SEHNR, FQNEAQ (reference sequence). The CDR3 DNA reads as TGTGCCAGCAGCTTGGACAGGGGGCCGGGGACCCAGTACTTC. Translating it yields CASSLDRGPGTQYF.

The chain combines TRBV5-6 with TRBJ2-2; TRBD1 matches at 7 bases. This CDR3 is built from 15 residues. Per the germline V gene, CDR1 is SGHDT and CDR2 is YYEEEE. The junction had 8 bases not matched to a gene; V was cut back by 6 bases and J by 3 bases. This CDR3 reads CASNKLTGDTGELFF. The CDR3 nucleotides are TGTGCCAGCAACAAATTAACAGGGGACACCGGGGAGCTGTTTTTT.

The V call is TRBV29-1, the J call TRBJ1-4; 7 bases align to TRBD1. V lost 7 bases and J lost 6; bases outside the gene matches: 17. CDR3 length: 16 amino acids. Per germline, CDR1 SQVTM and CDR2 ANQGSEA. The CDR3 sequence is CSGTYRQGSSYEKLFF. The CDR3 nucleotides read TGCAGCGGGACCTACCGACAGGGTTCTTCCTATGAAAAACTGTTTTTT.

V gene TRBV2 combines with J gene TRBJ1-5, with D uncertain. V lost 2 bases and J lost 1, with 6 bases in between. This CDR3 is 14 amino acids long. Germline CDR1 SNHLY, CDR2 FYNNEI. Here the CDR3 reads CASSERQSNQPQHF. The CDR3 coding sequence is TGTGCCAGCAGTGAACGGCAAAGCAATCAGCCCCAGCATTTT.

The chain employs TRBV30 and TRBJ1-2; weak D call: TRBD1 (5 bases). V lost 3 bases to trimming and J lost 2 bases, with 13 bases between them. The CDR3 runs 14 residues. Germline-derived CDR1 and CDR2 are GTSNPN and SVGIG (reference sequence). This chain's CDR3 is CAWSPGLRNYGYTF. The DNA of the CDR3 is TGTGCCTGGAGCCCGGGACTGAGGAACTATGGCTACACCTTC.

The rearrangement links TRBV2 to TRBJ2-7; D is possibly TRBD1 or TRBD2 (5 bases each). Germline lookup yields CDR1 SNHLY and CDR2 FYNNEI. The V gene lost 8 bases and the J gene lost 3 bases, with 11 bases spanning the gap. This CDR3 has 12 residues. The CDR3 DNA sequence: TGTGCCAGCCAAGAGAGGGGCTACGAGCAGTACTTC. It specifies CASQERGYEQYF. The full variable domain, with the rest looked up from reference TRBV2 and TRBJ2-7, is EPEVTQTPSHQVTQMGQEVILRCVPISNHLYFYWYRQILGQKVEFLVSFYNNEISEKSEIFDDQFSVERPDGSNFTLKIRSTKLEDSAMYFCASQERGYEQYFGPGTRLTVT.

This chain joins TRBV5-1 and TRBJ2-7, with TRBD1 matching 9 bases. The CDR3 has 14 amino acids. Trimming at V came to 4 bases and at J to 5 bases, leaving 7 bases not matched to a gene. The germline V gene has CDR1 SGHRS and CDR2 YFSETQ. CDR3 sequence: CASSTHTGGNEQYF. The CDR3 region has the DNA TGCGCCAGCAGCACCCATACAGGGGGCAACGAGCAGTACTTC. Together with reference TRBV5-1 and TRBJ2-7, the CDR3 gives the full variable domain: KAGVTQTPRYLIKTRGQQVTLSCSPISGHRSVSWYQQTPGQGLQFLFEYFSETQRNKGNFPGRFSGRQFSNSRSEMNVSTLELGDSALYLCASSTHTGGNEQYFGPGTRLTVT.

The V call is TRBV28, the J call TRBJ1-2; 10 nucleotides match TRBD1. Germline assignment: CDR1 MDHEN and CDR2 SYDVKM. CDR3 length: 16 amino acids. Losses at the gene ends were 6 bases for V and 3 bases for J; bases not matched to a gene: 10. CDR3 nucleotide sequence: TGTGCCAGCAGAAACCCCCGGGACAGGGGCGACTATGGCTACACCTTC. Translated: CASRNPRDRGDYGYTF.

The rearrangement uses TRBV28 and TRBJ2-1, with D unresolved. Per germline, CDR1 MDHEN and CDR2 SYDVKM. Trimming pared 8 bases from V and 8 bases from J, leaving 10 bases between. This CDR3 comprises 11 residues. The CDR3, as DNA: TGTGCCAGCCAAGGTAGCTATGAGCAGTTCTTC. Protein: CASQGSYEQFF.

CDR3 protein: CASAQTQGDTGELFF. The CDR3 bases are TGTGCCAGCGCCCAAACTCAGGGGGACACCGGGGAGCTGTTTTTT. This chain connects TRBV5-4 to TRBJ2-2; 7 nucleotides align to TRBD1. The CDR3 totals 15 residues. Germline V gives CDR1 SGHNT, CDR2 YYREEE (reference sequence). V lost 7 bases, J lost 3 bases, and 9 bases stayed unmatched.

V is TRBV6-1 and J is TRBJ1-2, with 8 bases matching TRBD1. The CDR3 contains 12 residues. With V trimmed by 7 bases and J by 4 bases, 2 bases remained unmatched. Germline lookup yields CDR1 MNHNS and CDR2 SASEGT. The CDR3 loop is CASKTGAYGYTF. The CDR3 DNA reads as TGTGCCAGCAAGACAGGGGCCTATGGCTACACCTTC.

The chain is built from TRBV2 and TRBJ2-3; D not resolved. The CDR3 spans 12 residues. V was cut by 4 bases and J by 6 bases, with 8 bases left in between. Per the germline V gene, CDR1 is SNHLY and CDR2 is FYNNEI. The CDR3 bases are TGTGCCAGCAGTGTTGCAGCCGATACGCAGTATTTT. It specifies CASSVAADTQYF.

The V call is TRBV5-6, the J call TRBJ1-2, with TRBD1 identical over 8 bases. Trimming removed 1 base from V and 4 bases from J; junction bases left unmatched: 6. The CDR3 runs to 15 residues. Looked up from germline, CDR1 is SGHDT and CDR2 is YYEEEE. This CDR3 is CASSLLGDRPYGYTF. CDR3 sequence (DNA): TGTGCCAGCAGCTTGTTGGGGGACAGGCCCTATGGCTACACCTTC.

This rearrangement joins TRBV5-1 to TRBJ2-3, with a tentative D call TRBD2 (5 bases). Germline CDR1 is SGHRS and CDR2 is YFSETQ. Between the trimmed V and J ends, which lost 3 bases and 2 bases, there was a span of 10 bases. This CDR3 comprises 14 residues. The CDR3 protein is CASSWEWATDTQYF. DNA of the CDR3: TGCGCCAGCAGCTGGGAGTGGGCCACAGATACGCAGTATTTT.

The V and J genes are TRBV11-3 and TRBJ2-7, with D possibly being TRBD1 or TRBD2 (5 bases each). CDR3 length: 11 residues. Germline values: CDR1 SGHNT, CDR2 YENEEA. The V and J ends lost 5 bases and 9 bases respectively, with 11 bases between them. The CDR3 coding sequence is TGTGCCAGCAGCAGAGGGGATCGGCAGTACTTC. Its protein product is CASSRGDRQYF.